Only one count was recorded for the clone carrying this T cell receptor (beta chain). Germline CDR1 LGHNA, CDR2 YSLEER. The CDR3 is 16 residues long. J lost 6 bases, V lost 0 bases, and 5 bases had no gene match. TCRdb's table, derived via immunoSEQ multiplex PCR, lists solely in-frame clones and lacks some. The sample lists 250,000 or so clones, around 89% occurring once. This specimen comes from a study of blood T cell repertoires in COVID-19. Study-level background: From T cells, B-cell-depleted T cells, or PBMCs came the material, which was cDNA or gDNA.

The gene calls are TRBV4-3 and TRBJ1-6, with 7 bases identical to TRBD1. This sequence originates from a middle-aged man who had recovered from COVID-19. The sequencing sample was made of PBMCs or T cells enriched from blood (not recorded which). The CDR3 sequence: CASSQDLGQTNSPLHF. The CDR3 nucleotides are TGCGCCAGCAGCCAAGATTTGGGACAGACTAATTCACCCCTCCACTTT.